Detailed here is one TCR beta chain. Antigen: not known. Unsorted material relied on about 90 million PBMCs as the source of genomic DNA. This entry is derived from a study of shared clonotypes between healthy human individuals. General study findings and limits: Blood alone was sampled, and tissue repertoires likely differ.

With 0 bases removed from V and 2 bases from J, the gap between germline ends came to 8 bases. The germline gives CDR1 SGHRS, CDR2 YFSETQ. This CDR3 spans 14 amino acids. The study ran the assay at deep level. Among the unsorted PBMC samples, replicate PCRs used around 300 ng DNA, approximately 30,000 T cell genomes. Some clones are missing from TCRdb's copy, which holds only in-frame ones; the method was immunoSEQ multiplex PCR. Of 450,000 to 500,000 clones in the sample, about 82% are singletons; the top ten hold 10% to 15%. The source material was PBMCs. The rearrangement links TRBV5-1 to TRBJ2-5; maybe TRBD1 (5 bases). This receptor was taken from a woman aged 35 to 49 in good health. Some clones in this sample may be carry-over from other donors' samples. The DNA for the CDR3 is TGCGCCAGCAGCTTGGGACAGAGACAAGAGACCCAGTACTTC. Protein product: CASSLGQRQETQYF. Based on the CDR3 plus reference TRBV5-1 and TRBJ2-5, the full variable domain is KAGVTQTPRYLIKTRGQQVTLSCSPISGHRSVSWYQQTPGQGLQFLFEYFSETQRNKGNFPGRFSGRQFSNSRSEMNVSTLELGDSALYLCASSLGQRQETQYFGPGTRLLVL.